The source of this TCR beta chain is a study of graft-versus-host responses after intestinal transplantation. At the level of the study: All of the recipients had induction that used anti-thymocyte globulin, then tacrolimus and steroids for around 3 years. Study-level results: Declines in HvG clones occurring early post-transplant were associated with peak circulating GvH clone levels. In recipient marrow, GvH clones were found, and some appeared first in ileum or blood.

Method: immunoSEQ multiplex PCR; TCRdb's copy keeps in-frame clones and lacks some. In the table there are around 26,000 clones, more than 75% of which are singletons. This clone was observed a few times. Its specificity is not known. V lost 3 bases, J lost 5 bases, and 5 bases lay in between. The germline V gene encodes CDR1 WSHSY and CDR2 SAAADI. There are 11 residues in the CDR3. Sequenced material: unstimulated CD8+ T cells sorted from spleen or lymph node cells, taken before transplant. J is TRBJ2-7 and V is TRBV10-2; D not resolved. The sequence came from a human donor who was the organ donor for an intestinal transplant. The CDR3 coding sequence is TGCGCCAGCAGTGAACCGAACGAGCAGTACTTC. Amino acid sequence: CASSEPNEQYF.